The rows below give T cell receptor beta chains drawn from one sample of a study of blood T cells in healthy people across ages. TCRdb recomputed calls from the 5' RACE reads with MiXCR, one row per CDR3 protein. The sample gives some 640,000 distinct CDR3 sequences, approximately 50% of which show up once; roughly a third is in the top ten. Sequencing used blood. These receptors were taken from a woman aged 55 to 70 in good health. Both conserved end residues are part of each CDR3. The order of the fields is D gene, clone size, V gene, J gene, CDR3 protein, CDR3 DNA. D genes are given only for firm matches. The size of a clone is reported for some rows only, either as once, few or many, or as a class for expanded clones.

>NA|few|TRBV28|TRBJ2-5
CASSLPWETQYF
TGTGCCAGCAGTCTGCCCTGGGAGACCCAGTACTTC
>NA|few|TRBV28|TRBJ2-5
CASSLSGRGQETQYF
TGTGCCAGCAGTTTATCCGGCAGGGGCCAAGAGACCCAGTACTTC
>NA|NA|TRBV20-1|TRBJ1-1
CSAFLYTEAFF
TGCAGTGCTTTTCTCTACACTGAAGCTTTCTTT
>NA|few|TRBV25-1|TRBJ1-1
CASSDTTANTEAFF
TGTGCCAGCAGTGACACCACAGCGAACACTGAAGCTTTCTTT
>TRBD1|NA|TRBV6-6|TRBJ1-6
CASSDRGQNSPLHF
TGTGCCAGCAGTGACAGGGGGCAAAATTCACCCCTCCACTTT
>NA|NA|TRBV7-2|TRBJ2-7
CASSLGVGANEQYF
TGTGCCAGCAGCTTAGGGGTGGGAGCAAACGAGCAGTACTTC
>TRBD2|NA|TRBV5-1|TRBJ2-7
CASNPGSGAYEQYF
TGCGCCAGCAACCCGGGTAGCGGGGCCTACGAGCAGTACTTC
>TRBD2|NA|TRBV7-2|TRBJ2-7
CASTYGRGSYNEQYF
TGTGCCAGCACCTACGGGAGGGGGTCCTACAATGAGCAGTACTTC
>NA|few|TRBV20-1|TRBJ2-1
CSSRPQGNEQFF
TGCAGTTCCAGACCCCAGGGGAATGAGCAGTTCTTC
>NA|many|TRBV29-1|TRBJ2-7
CSERQGCEQYF
TGCAGCGAGAGGCAGGGGTGCGAGCAGTACTTC
>TRBD1|few|TRBV20-1|TRBJ1-5
CSARVRAGGHQPQHF
TGCAGTGCTAGAGTACGGGCAGGGGGTCATCAGCCCCAGCATTTT
>NA|NA|TRBV12-3/TRBV12-4|TRBJ1-2
CASSSTLGGYTF
TGTGCCAGCAGTTCCACACTTGGGGGCTACACCTTC
>NA|NA|TRBV7-2|TRBJ2-1
CASSPTRTYAQGRQFF
TGTGCCAGCAGCCCAACGAGGACGTATGCCCAAGGCCGGCAGTTCTTC
>NA|NA|TRBV10-3|TRBJ1-4
CAIGRTAATNEKLFF
TGTGCTATCGGGAGGACAGCCGCAACTAATGAAAAACTGTTTTTT
>NA|NA|TRBV25-1|TRBJ1-2
CASSEYRVGGYTF
TGTGCCAGCAGTGAATATCGGGTTGGGGGCTACACCTTC
>NA|few|TRBV3-1|TRBJ2-7
CASSHGPYEQYF
TGTGCCAGCAGCCACGGTCCCTACGAGCAGTACTTC
>TRBD2|NA|TRBV3-1|TRBJ2-1
CASSQGLAGHKQFF
TGTGCCAGCAGCCAAGGACTAGCGGGACACAAGCAGTTCTTC
>NA|NA|TRBV12-3/TRBV12-4|TRBJ1-2
CASSTAGTLGVYGYTF
TGTGCCAGCAGTACGGCCGGGACACTTGGGGTCTATGGCTACACCTTC
>TRBD2|NA|TRBV4-2|TRBJ2-7
CASSRSYGTSGDEQYF
TGTGCCAGCAGCCGAAGCTACGGGACTAGCGGCGATGAGCAGTACTTC
>TRBD2|NA|TRBV7-9|TRBJ2-3
CASDLGTSGRGAQYF
TGTGCCAGCGACTTAGGGACTAGCGGGAGAGGAGCGCAGTATTTT
>NA|once|TRBV6-4|TRBJ2-3
CASGDSGGGQGPDTQYF
TGTGCCAGCGGTGACTCGGGAGGAGGACAGGGCCCAGATACGCAGTATTTT
>NA|NA|TRBV29-1|TRBJ2-1
CSGGSGRLYNEQFF
TGCAGCGGGGGCTCAGGGAGGCTTTACAATGAGCAGTTCTTC
>NA|NA|TRBV6-5|TRBJ2-3
CASKGPGTSTDTQYF
TGTGCCAGCAAAGGTCCGGGAACTAGCACAGATACGCAGTATTTT
>NA|NA|TRBV7-8|TRBJ2-5
CASSLLQGTQYF
TGTGCCAGCAGCTTATTACAGGGTACCCAGTACTTC
>NA|few|TRBV9|TRBJ2-5
CASSVVGASETQYF
TGTGCCAGCAGCGTAGTGGGAGCCTCGGAGACCCAGTACTTC
>NA|NA|TRBV5-1|TRBJ1-2
CASSLPGNGYTF
TGCGCCAGCAGCTTGCCGGGGAATGGCTACACCTTC
>NA|NA|TRBV6-5|TRBJ2-7
CASSYEGTGAFYEQYF
TGTGCCAGCAGTTACGAGGGAACGGGAGCCTTCTACGAGCAGTACTTC
>TRBD2|NA|TRBV5-1|TRBJ2-5
CASSLGTSGRFGRETQYF
TGCGCCAGCAGCTTGGGGACTAGCGGGAGGTTTGGACGTGAGACCCAGTACTTC
>TRBD1|NA|TRBV29-1|TRBJ1-3
CSVEFGGNPDRQSSGNTIYF
TGCAGCGTTGAATTCGGGGGCAATCCGGACAGGCAGAGCTCTGGAAACACCATATATTTT
>TRBD2|NA|TRBV2|TRBJ2-5
CARTEGLRETQYF
TGTGCCAGGACAGAGGGACTACGGGAGACCCAGTACTTC
>TRBD1|NA|TRBV6-2/TRBV6-3|TRBJ2-7
CASSARQGREQYF
TGTGCCAGCAGTGCGAGACAGGGTAGGGAGCAGTACTTC
>NA|few|TRBV2|TRBJ2-1
CASSDRQEQFF
TGTGCCAGCAGTGATCGGCAAGAGCAGTTCTTC
>TRBD2|few|TRBV4-1|TRBJ2-7
CASSQALLAGAFYEQYF
TGCGCTAGCAGCCAAGCCCTACTAGCGGGAGCGTTCTACGAGCAGTACTTC
>TRBD2|NA|TRBV10-3|TRBJ2-3
CAILRTSGREMDTQYF
TGTGCCATCTTACGGACTAGCGGGAGGGAAATGGACACGCAGTATTTT
>TRBD2|NA|TRBV7-3|TRBJ2-5
CASSFSGRAPETQYF
TGTGCCAGCAGCTTTAGCGGGAGGGCGCCAGAGACCCAGTACTTC
>TRBD1|once|TRBV20-1|TRBJ1-4
CSAREGTGGEKLFF
TGCAGTGCTAGAGAGGGGACAGGGGGAGAAAAACTGTTTTTT